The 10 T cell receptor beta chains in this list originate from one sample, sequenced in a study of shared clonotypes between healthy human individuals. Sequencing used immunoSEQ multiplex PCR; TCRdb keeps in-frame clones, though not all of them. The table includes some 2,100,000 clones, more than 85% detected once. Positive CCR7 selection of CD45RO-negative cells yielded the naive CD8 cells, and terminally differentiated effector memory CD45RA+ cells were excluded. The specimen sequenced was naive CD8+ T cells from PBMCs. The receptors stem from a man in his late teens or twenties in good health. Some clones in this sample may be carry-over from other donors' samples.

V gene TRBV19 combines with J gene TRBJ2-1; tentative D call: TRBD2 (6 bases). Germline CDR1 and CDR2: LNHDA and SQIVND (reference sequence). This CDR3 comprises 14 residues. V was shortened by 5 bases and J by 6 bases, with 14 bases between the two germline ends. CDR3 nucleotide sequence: TGTGCCAGTAGTCTAGCGTTTCGAGGCAATGAGCAGTTCTTC. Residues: CASSLAFRGNEQFF.

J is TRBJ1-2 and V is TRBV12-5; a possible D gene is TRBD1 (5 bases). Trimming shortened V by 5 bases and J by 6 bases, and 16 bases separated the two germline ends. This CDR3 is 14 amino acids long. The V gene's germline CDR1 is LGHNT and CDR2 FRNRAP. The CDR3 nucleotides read TGTGCTAGTGGTGATCCAGGGAGGGGTGATGGCTACACCTTC. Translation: CASGDPGRGDGYTF.

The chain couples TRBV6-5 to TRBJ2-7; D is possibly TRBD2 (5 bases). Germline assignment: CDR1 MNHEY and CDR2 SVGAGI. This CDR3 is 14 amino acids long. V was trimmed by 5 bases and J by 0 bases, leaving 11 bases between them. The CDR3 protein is CASSGWEFSYEQYF. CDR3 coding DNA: TGTGCCAGCAGTGGTTGGGAGTTCTCCTACGAGCAGTACTTC.

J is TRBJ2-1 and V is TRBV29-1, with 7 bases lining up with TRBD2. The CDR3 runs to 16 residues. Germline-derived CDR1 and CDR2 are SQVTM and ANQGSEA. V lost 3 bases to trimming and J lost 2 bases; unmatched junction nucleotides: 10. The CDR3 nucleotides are TGCAGCGTTGATGTCACTAGCGTATATACCTACAATGAGCAGTTCTTC. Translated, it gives CSVDVTSVYTYNEQFF.

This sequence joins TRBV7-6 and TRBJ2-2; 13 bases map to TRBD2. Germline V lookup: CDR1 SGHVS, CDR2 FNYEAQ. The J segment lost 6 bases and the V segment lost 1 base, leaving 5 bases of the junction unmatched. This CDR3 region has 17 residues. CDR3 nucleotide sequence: TGTGCCAGCAGCTTAGAACGACTAGCGGGAGGCCCCGGGGAGCTGTTTTTT. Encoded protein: CASSLERLAGGPGELFF.

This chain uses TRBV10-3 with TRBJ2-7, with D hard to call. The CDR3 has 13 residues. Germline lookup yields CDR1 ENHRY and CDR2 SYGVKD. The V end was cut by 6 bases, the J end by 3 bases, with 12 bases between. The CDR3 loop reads CAIRSVLDYEQYF. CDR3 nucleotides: TGTGCCATCAGGTCCGTATTGGACTACGAGCAGTACTTC.

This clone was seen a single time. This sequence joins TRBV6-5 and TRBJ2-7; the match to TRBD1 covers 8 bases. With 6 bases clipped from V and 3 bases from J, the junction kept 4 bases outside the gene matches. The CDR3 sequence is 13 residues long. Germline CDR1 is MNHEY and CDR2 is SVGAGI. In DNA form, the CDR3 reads TGTGCCAGCAGGGACAGGGTCTTCTACGAGCAGTACTTC. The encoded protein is CASRDRVFYEQYF.

The CDR3 nucleotides are TGTGCCAGCAGCCCAGAGGGACAGGGGGCACCAGATACGCAGTATTTT. Protein sequence: CASSPEGQGAPDTQYF. The chain joins TRBV9 to TRBJ2-3; the match to TRBD1 covers 12 bases. The CDR3 spans 16 residues. V shed 4 bases, J shed 4 bases, and the junction held 7 bases outside the gene matches. Germline lookup yields CDR1 SGDLS and CDR2 YYNGEE.

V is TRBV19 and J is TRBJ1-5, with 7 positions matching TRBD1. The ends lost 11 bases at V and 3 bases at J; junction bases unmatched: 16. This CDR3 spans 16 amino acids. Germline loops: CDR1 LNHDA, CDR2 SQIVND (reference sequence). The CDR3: CASSQGGLAHNQPQHF. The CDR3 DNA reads TGTGCCTCCTCCCAGGGGGGCTTGGCCCACAATCAGCCCCAGCATTTT.

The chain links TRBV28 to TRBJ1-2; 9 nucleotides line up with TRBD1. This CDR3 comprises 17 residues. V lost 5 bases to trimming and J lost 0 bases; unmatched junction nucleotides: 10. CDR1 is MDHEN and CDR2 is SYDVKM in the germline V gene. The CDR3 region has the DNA TGTGCCAGCAGTCGACGGACAGGGGCCGCTCCTAACTATGGCTACACCTTC. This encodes CASSRRTGAAPNYGYTF.